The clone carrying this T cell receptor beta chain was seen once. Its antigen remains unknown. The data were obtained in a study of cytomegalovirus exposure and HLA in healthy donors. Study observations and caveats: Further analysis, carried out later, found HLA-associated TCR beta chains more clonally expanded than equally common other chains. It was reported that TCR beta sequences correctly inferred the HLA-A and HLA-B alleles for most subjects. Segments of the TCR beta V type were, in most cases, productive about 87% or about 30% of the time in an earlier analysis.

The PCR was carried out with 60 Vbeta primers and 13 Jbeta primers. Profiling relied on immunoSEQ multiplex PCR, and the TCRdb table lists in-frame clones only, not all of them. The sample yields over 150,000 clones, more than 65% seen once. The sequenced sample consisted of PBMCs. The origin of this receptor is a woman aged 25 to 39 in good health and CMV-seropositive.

CDR3: CASSEHLEQFF. Written as DNA, the CDR3 is TGCGCCAGCAGTGAACATCTTGAGCAGTTCTTC. The genes are TRBV10-1 and TRBJ2-1; the D is unclear. V was pared by 3 bases and J by 9 bases, with 6 bases between. The CDR3 covers 11 residues. From germline, CDR1 is WNHNN and CDR2 SYGVQD (reference sequence).